This T cell receptor (beta chain) was identified during a study of T cell changes during pregnancy in multiple sclerosis. Sequencing used immunoSEQ multiplex PCR; TCRdb keeps in-frame clones, though not all of them. The table lists tens of thousands of clones, 80% to 95% of them singletons. CDR1 and CDR2 from the germline V gene are SEHNR and FQNEAQ (reference sequence). The CDR3 runs to 17 residues. The V end lost 3 bases, the J end lost 0 bases, and 17 bases lay between the germline ends. This TCR came from a female donor with multiple sclerosis, enrolled in a pregnancy study. The rearrangement links TRBV7-9 to TRBJ2-5; TRBD2 might be the D (6 bases). The material was peripheral blood, obtained after pregnancy. The CDR3 bases are TGTGCCAGCAGCTTTAAGCGGGTCCATGAGTACCAAGAGACCCAGTACTTC. Encoded protein: CASSFKRVHEYQETQYF.